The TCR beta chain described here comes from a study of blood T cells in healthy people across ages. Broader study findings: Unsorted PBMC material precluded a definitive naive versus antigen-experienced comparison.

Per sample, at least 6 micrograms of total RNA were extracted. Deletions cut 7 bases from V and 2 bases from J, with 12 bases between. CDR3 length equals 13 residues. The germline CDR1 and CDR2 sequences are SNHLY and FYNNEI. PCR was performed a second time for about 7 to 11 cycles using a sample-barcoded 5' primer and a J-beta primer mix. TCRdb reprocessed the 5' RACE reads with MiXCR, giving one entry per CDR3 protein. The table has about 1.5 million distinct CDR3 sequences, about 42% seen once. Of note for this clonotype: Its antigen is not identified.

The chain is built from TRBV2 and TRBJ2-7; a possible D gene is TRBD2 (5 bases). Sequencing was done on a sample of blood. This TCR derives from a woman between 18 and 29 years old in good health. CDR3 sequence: CASTGGNTYEQYF. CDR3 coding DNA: TGTGCCAGCACAGGAGGTAATACCTACGAGCAGTACTTC.